This T cell receptor beta chain was recovered during a study of blood T cell repertoires in COVID-19. The overall study: T cells, B-cell-depleted T cells, or PBMCs provided the cDNA or gDNA that served as material.

The ends lost 2 bases at V and 3 bases at J; junction bases unmatched: 5. The CDR3 has 15 residues. In germline, CDR1 is MNHEY, CDR2 SMNVEV (reference sequence). The sample holds a few counts of this clone. Two negative PCRs, clearance, or symptom resolution had been documented for recovered Cohort 3 donors. Repertoires were generated with immunoSEQ multiplex PCR, while TCRdb's copy carries only in-frame clones and drops some. Here the sample spans 150,000 to 200,000 clones, around four fifths being singletons. The sample was PBMCs or T cells enriched from blood (not recorded which). The TCR comes from a woman aged 60-75 years who had recovered from COVID-19. The chain links TRBV27 to TRBJ1-2; 8 bases align to TRBD1. The CDR3 DNA is TGTGCCAGCAGTTTAAATCCAGGGGGCGACTATGGCTACACCTTC. Encoded protein: CASSLNPGGDYGYTF.